This TCR beta chain appears in the sequencing data of a study of OX40 agonist ivuxolimab in advanced cancers. Study in general: Ivuxolimab, which is an agonistic anti-OX40 (CD134) antibody, was administered to the patients. Every 2 weeks, patients got intravenous ivuxolimab at one of six dose levels (0.01-10 mg/kg).

Sequenced by immunoSEQ multiplex PCR; TCRdb stores in-frame clones only, minus some. The sample contains 55,000 to 80,000 clones, over 75% of which appear only once. The TCR sequence derives from an adult with an advanced solid tumor such as melanoma, head and neck, liver or kidney cancer. The sample in question was CD4+ or CD8+ T cells sorted from blood, obtained in a trial of the OX40 agonist ivuxolimab.

The CDR3 here is CASSPHHSYNEQFF. The CDR3, as DNA: TGTGCCAGCAGCCCCCACCACTCCTACAATGAGCAGTTCTTC. The chain joins TRBV7-7 to TRBJ2-1, with D hard to call. This CDR3 region has 14 residues. V lost 5 bases to trimming and J lost 0 bases, with 8 bases between them. Germline V gene data show CDR1 as SSHAT and CDR2 as FNYEAQ (reference sequence).